These 6 T cell receptor beta chains share one sample of origin, sequenced in a study of blood T cell repertoires in COVID-19. Profiled with immunoSEQ multiplex PCR; TCRdb holds only in-frame clones, not every one. The table records under 200,000 clones, about 80% of them present only once. Specimen: PBMCs or T cells enriched from blood (not recorded which). Receptor source: a woman aged 60-70 years with acute COVID-19.

This chain links TRBV4-2 with TRBJ2-3; D perhaps matches TRBD2 (6 bases). The CDR3 runs to 17 residues. Trimming shortened V by 4 bases and J by 4 bases, and 21 bases separated the two germline ends. Germline values: CDR1 LGHNA, CDR2 YNFKEQ. As DNA, the CDR3 is TGTGCCAGCAGCCCCGAGGCTAGCGTTCTTCAGGCAGATACGCAGTATTTT. This translates into CASSPEASVLQADTQYF.

This sequence joins TRBV6-5 and TRBJ1-4, with a tentative D call TRBD1 (5 bases). Between the trimmed V and J ends, which lost 4 bases and 8 bases, there was a span of 14 bases. Germline V gene data show CDR1 as MNHEY and CDR2 as SVGAGI. This CDR3 has 14 residues. CDR3 nucleotides: TGTGCCAGCAGTTTTCAGGGAGGAGGGGAAAAACTGTTTTTT. It is translated as CASSFQGGGEKLFF.

This clone was seen only once. The chain recombines TRBV7-8 with TRBJ1-5; TRBD1 aligns across 8 bases. CDR1 SGHVS and CDR2 FQNEAQ come from the germline V gene. Trimming cost V 1 base and J 5 bases; bases outside gene matches: 7. CDR3 size: 16 residues. This chain's CDR3 is CASSLGGQGAYQPQHF. Written as DNA, the CDR3 is TGTGCCAGCAGCTTAGGAGGTCAGGGGGCATATCAGCCCCAGCATTTT.

This chain links TRBV18 with TRBJ2-1; 8 bases line up with TRBD2. With V trimmed by 2 bases and J by 7 bases, 13 bases remained unmatched. There are 17 residues in the CDR3. Germline-derived CDR1 and CDR2 are KGHSH and LQKENI. This CDR3 reads CASSPNGVASGGNEQFF. CDR3 coding DNA: TGTGCCAGCTCACCAAATGGCGTCGCATCGGGAGGGAATGAGCAGTTCTTC.

This clone has more than one count but fewer than ten. The V gene is TRBV4-3, the J gene TRBJ1-3; perhaps TRBD1 as D (5 bases). With 0 bases removed from V and 7 bases from J, the gap between germline ends came to 13 bases. There are 15 residues in the CDR3. Looked up from germline, CDR1 is LGHNA and CDR2 is YSLEER. CDR3 residues: CASSQEDTVRNTIYF. The CDR3 DNA is TGCGCCAGCAGCCAAGAGGACACCGTCAGGAACACCATATATTTT.

This clone has a single count. The chain couples TRBV5-5 to TRBJ2-7, with D maybe TRBD1 (6 bases). This CDR3 is built from 14 residues. Germline loops: CDR1 SGHKS, CDR2 YYEKEE (reference sequence). Deletions cut 1 base from V and 0 bases from J, with 8 bases between. CDR3 sequence: CASSLRGNSYEQYV. In DNA form, the CDR3 reads TGTGCCAGCAGCTTGAGGGGGAACTCCTACGAGCAGTACGTC.